The next 15 T cell receptor beta chains were all read from a single sample in a study of blood T cell repertoires in COVID-19. This table comes from immunoSEQ multiplex PCR, and its TCRdb copy is limited to in-frame clones, with some not included. Found here are 100,000 to 150,000 clones, roughly 92% of them singletons; the top ten hold 2.1%. Sequenced input: peripheral blood. The receptors originated from a man over 45 with COVID-19, enrolled during active disease.

The chain recombines TRBV2 with TRBJ1-5, with a possible D match to TRBD1 (5 bases). This CDR3 has 14 residues. Per the germline V gene, CDR1 is SNHLY and CDR2 is FYNNEI. Trimming removed 2 bases from V and 3 bases from J, with 8 bases in between. The CDR3 region has the DNA TGTGCCAGCAGTGAAACAGGTTTCAATCAGCCCCAGCATTTT. It specifies CASSETGFNQPQHF.

The chain uses TRBV7-9 and TRBJ1-5, with a weak D call TRBD1 (6 bases). Germline CDR1 is SEHNR and CDR2 is FQNEAQ (reference sequence). The CDR3 has 14 amino acids. V gave up 3 bases and J gave up 4 bases, with 10 bases separating them. CDR3: CASSFGGANQPQHF. The CDR3 DNA sequence: TGTGCCAGCAGCTTTGGGGGGGCTAATCAGCCCCAGCATTTT.

This chain connects TRBV5-6 to TRBJ2-3; TRBD1 matches 7 bases. The CDR3 loop spans 16 amino acids. Germline-derived CDR1 and CDR2 are SGHDT and YYEEEE. The ends lost 0 bases at V and 1 base at J; junction bases unmatched: 5. DNA of the CDR3: TGTGCCAGCAGCTTGGTGGGGCAGGGGGGCACAGATACGCAGTATTTT. It codes for CASSLVGQGGTDTQYF.

The chain uses TRBV18 and TRBJ2-7; the match to TRBD2 covers 11 bases. The CDR3 consists of 15 residues. CDR1 is KGHSH and CDR2 is LQKENI in the germline V gene. Losses at the gene ends were 3 bases for V and 3 bases for J; bases not matched to a gene: 4. DNA of the CDR3: TGTGCCAGCTCACCGCGAACTAGCGGGAGCTACGAGCAGTACTTC. The encoded protein is CASSPRTSGSYEQYF.

The CDR3 sequence is CASSPGTGSSYEQYF. Written as DNA, the CDR3 is TGTGCCAGCTCACCCGGGACAGGGAGTTCCTACGAGCAGTACTTC. V and J are TRBV18 and TRBJ2-7; TRBD1 agrees at 9 bases. Germline V gives CDR1 KGHSH, CDR2 LQKENI. J gave up 1 base and V 3 bases, and 4 bases lay outside the gene matches. The CDR3 length is 15 residues.

This sequence joins TRBV19 and TRBJ2-5, with 14 bases aligning to TRBD2. The germline gives CDR1 LNHDA, CDR2 SQIVND (reference sequence). Germline trimming cut 1 base from V and 3 bases from J; bases unmatched to any gene: 1. CDR3 size: 16 residues. The CDR3 spells CASSIVGLAGEETQYF. CDR3 in DNA: TGTGCCAGTAGTATAGTGGGACTAGCGGGAGAAGAGACCCAGTACTTC.

The rearrangement uses TRBV27 and TRBJ2-1; 8 bases fit TRBD2. The V segment lost 5 bases and the J segment 3 bases; nucleotides outside the gene matches: 9. The CDR3 has 16 amino acids. Germline loops: CDR1 MNHEY, CDR2 SMNVEV (reference sequence). The CDR3 protein is CASSADGLAFYNEQFF. The CDR3 DNA reads as TGTGCCAGCAGTGCAGATGGACTAGCCTTCTACAATGAGCAGTTCTTC.

The CDR3 region is CASSPGTGRVDEQFF. CDR3 bases: TGTGCCAGCTCACCTGGGACAGGGAGGGTGGATGAGCAGTTCTTC. The chain is built from TRBV18 and TRBJ2-1, with TRBD1 identical over 9 bases. The trim removed 3 bases at V and 8 bases at J, leaving 8 bases unmatched. The CDR3 extends over 15 amino acids. Germline CDR1 and CDR2: KGHSH and LQKENI.

The chain has TRBV30 and TRBJ1-1, with TRBD1 matching 8 bases. The CDR3 consists of 15 residues. J lost 1 base, V lost 1 base, and 5 bases had no gene match. The germline V gene encodes CDR1 GTSNPN and CDR2 SVGIG (reference sequence). The CDR3 sequence is CAWSELRGPNTEAFF. The CDR3 nucleotides read TGTGCCTGGAGTGAACTCAGGGGGCCGAACACTGAAGCTTTCTTT. Full variable domain (outside the CDR3, taken from reference TRBV30 and TRBJ1-1): SQTIHQWPATLVQPVGSPLSLECTVEGTSNPNLYWYRQAAGRGLQLLFYSVGIGQISSEVPQNLSASRPQDRQFILSSKKLLLSDSGFYLCAWSELRGPNTEAFFGQGTRLTVV.

The chain joins TRBV3-1 (or the pseudogene TRBV3-2) to TRBJ2-7; 9 bases agree with TRBD2. Looked up from germline, CDR1 is LGHDT and CDR2 is YNNKEL (reference sequence). After removal of 1 base from V and 4 bases from J, the junction contained 8 bases not matched to a gene. The CDR3 spans 16 residues. CDR3 in amino acids: CASSQASLAGPYEQYV. The CDR3 DNA reads as TGTGCCAGCAGCCAAGCCAGCCTAGCGGGACCTTACGAGCAGTACGTC.

The CDR3 spells CASTLQGQTGELFF. As DNA, the CDR3 is TGTGCCAGCACTCTACAGGGCCAAACCGGGGAGCTGTTTTTT. The chain combines TRBV6-5 with TRBJ2-2; weak D call: TRBD1 (6 bases). V gave up 7 bases and J gave up 5 bases, with 14 bases separating them. CDR1 is MNHEY, CDR2 SVGAGI, per germline. The CDR3 loop spans 14 amino acids.

The V gene is TRBV29-1, the J gene TRBJ1-1, with TRBD1 matching 7 bases. CDR3 size: 13 residues. The trim removed 7 bases at V and 6 bases at J, leaving 11 bases unmatched. Germline-derived CDR1 and CDR2 are SQVTM and ANQGSEA. CDR3 nucleotide sequence: TGCAGCGGGGGAAACAGAGGGGGCTCTGAAGCTTTCTTT. This sequence encodes CSGGNRGGSEAFF.

The chain links TRBV7-8 to TRBJ2-2, with D tentatively TRBD2 (6 bases). The germline CDR1 and CDR2 sequences are SGHVS and FQNEAQ. The CDR3 consists of 13 residues. The V end lost 5 bases, the J end lost 7 bases, and 11 bases lay between the germline ends. The CDR3 nucleotides read TGTGCCAGCAGCGTTCTAGCGCACGGGGAGCTGTTTTTT. Protein: CASSVLAHGELFF.

The V gene is TRBV7-2, the J gene TRBJ2-7; D may be TRBD2 (6 bases). Trimming pared 5 bases from V and 0 bases from J, leaving 11 bases between. The germline V gene encodes CDR1 SGHTA and CDR2 FQGNSA. The CDR3 extends over 14 amino acids. The CDR3 sequence: CASSRGGTSYEQYF. The CDR3 DNA reads TGTGCCAGCAGCCGTGGCGGGACCTCCTACGAGCAGTACTTC.

The chain employs TRBV28 and TRBJ2-7, with D maybe TRBD1 (5 bases). Germline V gene sequence: CDR1 MDHEN, CDR2 SYDVKM. V lost 3 bases and J 2 bases, leaving 11 bases between the germline ends. The CDR3 has 14 amino acids. The CDR3 DNA is TGTGCCAGCAGTTTGTCCCCAGGGACCTACGAGCAGTACTTC. This sequence encodes CASSLSPGTYEQYF.